This TCR beta chain was identified in a study of early T cells in non-severe SARS-CoV-2 infection. Study as a whole: Chains from this unsorted whole-blood bulk RNA could not be paired. Study-level points and caveats: A preference for anti-spike CD8 responses marked VDJdb matching, which missed private and CD4 specificities.

Attachment of unique molecular identifiers was made to individual cDNA molecules. One entry per CDR3 protein, called by TCRdb with MiXCR from the 5' RACE reads. The sample lists 40,000 or so distinct CDR3 sequences; roughly 10% were seen once. Germline V CDR1 and CDR2: LGHDT, YNNKEL (reference sequence). V was clipped by 1 base and J by 4 bases, with 8 bases between them. This CDR3 has 14 residues. Of note for this clonotype: Antigen unknown.

The gene calls are TRBV3-1 and TRBJ2-1; D perhaps matches TRBD2 (5 bases). This TCR was recovered from an adult who was a healthcare worker with PCR-confirmed SARS-CoV-2 infection or an uninfected control (not recorded which). Sequenced input: whole blood. The CDR3 region has the DNA TGTGCCAGCAGCCAAGGGGAGTTATACAATGAGCAGTTCTTC. Translated, it gives CASSQGELYNEQFF.